This section outlines one T cell receptor beta chain sequence together with its context. A 5'RACE template switching approach incorporating UMIs was used to make TCR beta cDNA. TCRdb reprocessed the 5' RACE reads, with one entry per CDR3 protein and no DNA. The table for this sample gives around 280,000 distinct CDR3 sequences. This record comes from a study of T cells expressing NK-cell markers. Germline lookup yields CDR1 MNHEY and CDR2 SVGAGI. The CDR3 contains 16 residues. The sequenced material came from blood T cells: a sorted CD56 or NKG2C T cell subset, CD4+ or CD8+ T cells, or bulk PBMC T cells (not recorded which). This chain joins TRBV6-5 and TRBJ1-2; TCRdb reports TRBD1, a call that lacks DNA to check it against. The sequence came from a man aged 18 to 30 in good health. The CDR3 sequence is CASSYTGTEDKYGYTF.